This is a list of T cell receptor beta chains from one sample in a study of graft-versus-host responses after intestinal transplantation. Data came from immunoSEQ multiplex PCR; TCRdb stores just in-frame clones and leaves some out. This table has 20,000 to 25,000 clones, roughly 78% appearing once. The antigens for these receptors are not known. Sample: unstimulated CD8+ T cells sorted from spleen or lymph node cells, taken before transplant. The receptors stem from a human donor who was the organ donor for an intestinal transplant. Each CDR3 is given with its conserved first and last residue. D genes are given only for firm matches. Clone size is shown for a subset of rows, as once, few, many or a class of expanded clone.

d_gene	abundance	v_gene	j_gene	CDR3nt	CDR3aa
NA	NA	TRBV9	TRBJ1-2	TGTGCCAGCAGCGTAGGGACCTATGGCTACACCTTC	CASSVGTYGYTF
TRBD2	once	TRBV2	TRBJ2-7	TGTGCCAGCAGCCGAGCGGGGTCTACGGGTGAGCAGTACTTC	CASSRAGSTGEQYF
NA	NA	TRBV20-1	TRBJ2-1	TGCAGTGCTAGTGCCGGAGAGCAGTTCTTC	CSASAGEQFF
NA	NA	TRBV21-1	TRBJ2-1	TGTGCCAGCAGCGGGCAGGGGGTCATCAATGAGCAGTTCTTC	CASSGQGVINEQFF
TRBD1	NA	TRBV2	TRBJ1-5	TGTGCCAGCAGTACAGGGGATAATCAGCCCCAGCATTTT	CASSTGDNQPQHF
NA	NA	TRBV27	TRBJ2-2	TGTGCCAGCGGGATTAGGGGGTACACCGGGGAGCTGTTTTTT	CASGIRGYTGELFF
NA	once	TRBV9	TRBJ1-1	TGTGCCAGCACCCCCGGCGGTTTGAACACTGAAGCTTTCTTT	CASTPGGLNTEAFF
NA	NA	TRBV7-2	TRBJ2-3	TGTGCCAGCAGCAGAACTAGTAGCACAGATACGCAGTATTTT	CASSRTSSTDTQYF
NA	NA	TRBV6-6	TRBJ1-1	TGTGCCAGCAGTTACTCTCCGGGGGTAAGTGAGACTGAAGCTTTCTTT	CASSYSPGVSETEAFF
NA	once	TRBV9	TRBJ2-7	TGTGCCAGCAGCGGAGGTACATCCTACGAGCAGTACTTC	CASSGGTSYEQYF
TRBD2	NA	TRBV19	TRBJ2-2	TGTGCCAGTAGTCCTTGGACTAGCTCGAACACCGGGGAGCTGTTTTTT	CASSPWTSSNTGELFF
TRBD1	NA	TRBV5-1	TRBJ1-3	TGCGCCAGCAGCTTGGAATCGCAGGGGGACGGAAACACCATATATTTT	CASSLESQGDGNTIYF
TRBD1	NA	TRBV6-5	TRBJ1-1	TGTGCCAGCAGCCCGTCGACAGGGGGTGAAGCTTTCTTT	CASSPSTGGEAFF
TRBD1	NA	TRBV14	TRBJ2-7	TGTGCCAGCAGCGTACGACCGGGACAGGGGGCATACGAGCAGTACTTC	CASSVRPGQGAYEQYF
TRBD1	NA	TRBV9	TRBJ1-1	TGTGCCAGCAGAGATGGTACAGGGGAGGCTTTCTTT	CASRDGTGEAFF